This is a list of T cell receptor beta chains from one sample in a study of shared clonotypes between healthy human individuals. Some clones are missing from TCRdb's copy, which holds only in-frame ones; the method was immunoSEQ multiplex PCR. The table records over 2 million clones, 85% to 95% of them present only once. Source material: naive CD4+ T cells sorted from blood. Receptors originate from a man aged 18 to 35 in good health. Each CDR3 is given with its conserved first and last residue. The D gene is left open where the match is weak. Expanded clones are given a class, and other clones once, few, many or no size at all.

cdr3_nt: TGTGCCAGCAGCTTAGGACAGGGCCCCCCCGGGGAGCTGTTTTTT
cdr3_aa: CASSLGQGPPGELFF
d_call: TRBD1
j_call: TRBJ2-2
clone_size: once
v_call: TRBV7-9
cdr3_length: 15

cdr3_nt: TGTGCCAGCAGCCCAGGTTGGGCGGAAAACGGTGAGCAGTTCTTC
cdr3_aa: CASSPGWAENGEQFF
d_call: -
j_call: TRBJ2-1
clone_size: -
v_call: TRBV7-8
cdr3_length: 15

cdr3_nt: TGTGCCAGCTCACTCACCGGCTTCAGTAACTCTGGAAACACCATATATTTT
cdr3_aa: CASSLTGFSNSGNTIYF
d_call: -
j_call: TRBJ1-3
clone_size: once
v_call: TRBV18
cdr3_length: 17

cdr3_nt: TGTGCCAGCTGTACAGTGACCTATAATTCACCCCTCCACTTT
cdr3_aa: CASCTVTYNSPLHF
d_call: -
j_call: TRBJ1-6
clone_size: -
v_call: TRBV2
cdr3_length: 14

cdr3_nt: TGTGCCAGTAGTATAGCACAGGGGACCACAGATACGCAGTATTTT
cdr3_aa: CASSIAQGTTDTQYF
d_call: TRBD1
j_call: TRBJ2-3
clone_size: -
v_call: TRBV19
cdr3_length: 15

cdr3_nt: TGTGCCAGTAGGACAGGGGGCAATCGGTACGAGCAGTACTTC
cdr3_aa: CASRTGGNRYEQYF
d_call: TRBD1
j_call: TRBJ2-7
clone_size: -
v_call: TRBV10-3
cdr3_length: 14

cdr3_nt: TGTGCCATCAGTGACCTCGTTGGTTTGGCTAGCGGGATCGGGCAGTTCTTC
cdr3_aa: CAISDLVGLASGIGQFF
d_call: TRBD2
j_call: TRBJ2-1
clone_size: -
v_call: TRBV10-3
cdr3_length: 17

cdr3_nt: TGCGCCAGCAGCTCAAGGGGATCCGGGGAGCTGTTTTTT
cdr3_aa: CASSSRGSGELFF
d_call: -
j_call: TRBJ2-2
clone_size: -
v_call: TRBV5-1
cdr3_length: 13

cdr3_nt: TGTGCCAGCAGTGCCAACTACGGCCTAACTGAAGCTTTCTTT
cdr3_aa: CASSANYGLTEAFF
d_call: -
j_call: TRBJ1-1
clone_size: once
v_call: TRBV25-1
cdr3_length: 14

cdr3_nt: TGTGCCAGCTCTTCGGGACTAGCGGGAGAGGCCCAGGATACGCAGTATTTT
cdr3_aa: CASSSGLAGEAQDTQYF
d_call: TRBD2
j_call: TRBJ2-3
clone_size: -
v_call: TRBV18
cdr3_length: 17

cdr3_nt: TGTGCCAGTAGTACCGGGGGGACAATCCGTGGCTACACCTTC
cdr3_aa: CASSTGGTIRGYTF
d_call: -
j_call: TRBJ1-2
clone_size: -
v_call: TRBV19
cdr3_length: 14

cdr3_nt: TGCAGCGTTGACAGGGTGGGGGCTGAAGCTTTCTTT
cdr3_aa: CSVDRVGAEAFF
d_call: -
j_call: TRBJ1-1
clone_size: -
v_call: TRBV29-1
cdr3_length: 12

cdr3_nt: TGTGCCAGCAGCTTGGGACAGGGGGATGGCTACACCTTC
cdr3_aa: CASSLGQGDGYTF
d_call: TRBD1
j_call: TRBJ1-2
clone_size: -
v_call: TRBV7-2
cdr3_length: 13

cdr3_nt: TGTGCCAGCAGCGATTGGGACAGATACATCTTTAGCACAGATACGCAGTATTTT
cdr3_aa: CASSDWDRYIFSTDTQYF
d_call: TRBD1
j_call: TRBJ2-3
clone_size: -
v_call: TRBV9
cdr3_length: 18

cdr3_nt: TGTGCCAGCAGCTTCAGGGGAGGGGTAAATGAAAAACTGTTTTTT
cdr3_aa: CASSFRGGVNEKLFF
d_call: -
j_call: TRBJ1-4
clone_size: -
v_call: TRBV7-2
cdr3_length: 15

cdr3_nt: TGTGCCAGCGGGCGGGGCCTCTCGGACTACGAGCAGTACTTC
cdr3_aa: CASGRGLSDYEQYF
d_call: -
j_call: TRBJ2-7
clone_size: -
v_call: TRBV6-5
cdr3_length: 14

cdr3_nt: TGCGCCAGCAGTGAGGGGACAGGGCTTTATTACGAGCAGTACTTC
cdr3_aa: CASSEGTGLYYEQYF
d_call: TRBD1
j_call: TRBJ2-7
clone_size: -
v_call: TRBV10-1
cdr3_length: 15

cdr3_nt: TGTGCCTGGAGTGGGACAGAGACTCTCTATGGCTACACCTTC
cdr3_aa: CAWSGTETLYGYTF
d_call: -
j_call: TRBJ1-2
clone_size: -
v_call: TRBV30
cdr3_length: 14

cdr3_nt: TGCGCCACCTTCCAAGAGAGGTGGGATTCACCCCTCCACTTT
cdr3_aa: CATFQERWDSPLHF
d_call: -
j_call: TRBJ1-6
clone_size: -
v_call: TRBV10-2
cdr3_length: 14

cdr3_nt: TGTGCCAGCAGCCAAGATACGGGACAATACTATGGCTACACCTTC
cdr3_aa: CASSQDTGQYYGYTF
d_call: -
j_call: TRBJ1-2
clone_size: -
v_call: TRBV4-2
cdr3_length: 15

cdr3_nt: TGTGCCAGCAGCTTGGCCCCGTCTAGCGGACAAGAGACCCAGTACTTC
cdr3_aa: CASSLAPSSGQETQYF
d_call: TRBD2
j_call: TRBJ2-5
clone_size: -
v_call: TRBV5-4
cdr3_length: 16

cdr3_nt: TGTGCCAGCAGTTTACACGCGAGCAATAATTCACCCCTCCACTTT
cdr3_aa: CASSLHASNNSPLHF
d_call: -
j_call: TRBJ1-6
clone_size: -
v_call: TRBV25-1
cdr3_length: 15

cdr3_nt: TGTGCCAGCAGACTAGCGGGAGGCCACAATGAGCAGTTCTTC
cdr3_aa: CASRLAGGHNEQFF
d_call: TRBD2
j_call: TRBJ2-1
clone_size: once
v_call: TRBV6-5
cdr3_length: 14

cdr3_nt: TGCGCCAGCAGCCCCAACCCGGTCATGAGTGAAAAACTGTTTTTT
cdr3_aa: CASSPNPVMSEKLFF
d_call: -
j_call: TRBJ1-4
clone_size: once
v_call: TRBV5-1
cdr3_length: 15

cdr3_nt: TGTGCCAGCAGTTCCCAGTCGGCTAATAGACTGCAGGAGACCCAGTACTTC
cdr3_aa: CASSSQSANRLQETQYF
d_call: -
j_call: TRBJ2-5
clone_size: once
v_call: TRBV28
cdr3_length: 17

cdr3_nt: TGTGCCAGCAGCTGGCTTGGGTCGGGAGAGACCCAGTACTTC
cdr3_aa: CASSWLGSGETQYF
d_call: -
j_call: TRBJ2-5
clone_size: -
v_call: TRBV5-6
cdr3_length: 14

cdr3_nt: TGTGCCAGCAGCTTACCACGGGGAGGCCAAGAGACCCAGTACTTC
cdr3_aa: CASSLPRGGQETQYF
d_call: -
j_call: TRBJ2-5
clone_size: once
v_call: TRBV7-6
cdr3_length: 15

cdr3_nt: TGTGCCTGGAGTGGAGGACACAACTCCTACAATGAGCAGTTCTTC
cdr3_aa: CAWSGGHNSYNEQFF
d_call: -
j_call: TRBJ2-1
clone_size: -
v_call: TRBV30
cdr3_length: 15

cdr3_nt: TGTGCCAGTAGCAAGTCGGGAGACACAGGGTTAGGGTATAATTCACCCCTCCACTTT
cdr3_aa: CASSKSGDTGLGYNSPLHF
d_call: -
j_call: TRBJ1-6
clone_size: -
v_call: TRBV28
cdr3_length: 19

cdr3_nt: TGTGCCAGTAGTATATCGACGCCCCAGGATCAGCCCCAGCATTTT
cdr3_aa: CASSISTPQDQPQHF
d_call: -
j_call: TRBJ1-5
clone_size: once
v_call: TRBV19
cdr3_length: 15

cdr3_nt: TGTGCCAGCAGAAGTAGCGGGAGCAGCGGGGAGCTGTTTTTT
cdr3_aa: CASRSSGSSGELFF
d_call: TRBD2
j_call: TRBJ2-2
clone_size: once
v_call: TRBV7-2
cdr3_length: 14

cdr3_nt: TGCGCCAGCAGCACCGGACAGGGGAGGATCGGGGAGCTGTTTTTT
cdr3_aa: CASSTGQGRIGELFF
d_call: TRBD1
j_call: TRBJ2-2
clone_size: -
v_call: TRBV5-1
cdr3_length: 15

cdr3_nt: TGTGCCAGCACCCGGGACAGGGGAGGGAACACTGAAGCTTTCTTT
cdr3_aa: CASTRDRGGNTEAFF
d_call: TRBD1
j_call: TRBJ1-1
clone_size: -
v_call: TRBV2
cdr3_length: 15

cdr3_nt: TGTGCCAGCAGTTTATCGAAAGGTCAGGGGACAGATACGCAGTATTTT
cdr3_aa: CASSLSKGQGTDTQYF
d_call: -
j_call: TRBJ2-3
clone_size: -
v_call: TRBV27
cdr3_length: 16

cdr3_nt: TGTGCCAGCAGTGATTCCAAGACAGGGCAAGAGACCCAGTACTTC
cdr3_aa: CASSDSKTGQETQYF
d_call: TRBD1
j_call: TRBJ2-5
clone_size: -
v_call: TRBV6-4
cdr3_length: 15

cdr3_nt: TGCGCCAGCAGCTTGGACCGCCAGAACACTGAAGCTTTCTTT
cdr3_aa: CASSLDRQNTEAFF
d_call: -
j_call: TRBJ1-1
clone_size: -
v_call: TRBV5-1
cdr3_length: 14

cdr3_nt: TGTGCCAGCAGCTTCGCCGACAGGGTCGAGCAGTTCTTC
cdr3_aa: CASSFADRVEQFF
d_call: TRBD1
j_call: TRBJ2-1
clone_size: -
v_call: TRBV11-2
cdr3_length: 13

cdr3_nt: TGTGCCATCAGTGACGGAAGTAATGAAAAACTGTTTTTT
cdr3_aa: CAISDGSNEKLFF
d_call: -
j_call: TRBJ1-4
clone_size: -
v_call: TRBV10-3
cdr3_length: 13

cdr3_nt: TGTGCCAGCTCACCAGGGAGCTCCTACGAGCAGTACTTC
cdr3_aa: CASSPGSSYEQYF
d_call: -
j_call: TRBJ2-7
clone_size: few
v_call: TRBV18
cdr3_length: 13

cdr3_nt: TGTGCCAGCAGTTACGACGGGGAGCGCGAGCAGTACTTC
cdr3_aa: CASSYDGEREQYF
d_call: -
j_call: TRBJ2-7
clone_size: -
v_call: TRBV6-5
cdr3_length: 13

cdr3_nt: TGTGCCAGCAGCTTAGCGGAGTACAATGAGCAGTTCTTC
cdr3_aa: CASSLAEYNEQFF
d_call: -
j_call: TRBJ2-1
clone_size: -
v_call: TRBV7-9
cdr3_length: 13

cdr3_nt: TGTGCCTGGATCCTCTCTGGAAACACCATATATTTT
cdr3_aa: CAWILSGNTIYF
d_call: -
j_call: TRBJ1-3
clone_size: many
v_call: TRBV30
cdr3_length: 12

cdr3_nt: TGTGCCAGTATTACCAGGGGAGCCTATGGCTACACCTTC
cdr3_aa: CASITRGAYGYTF
d_call: -
j_call: TRBJ1-2
clone_size: once
v_call: TRBV19
cdr3_length: 13

cdr3_nt: TGCGCCAGCAGCCAAGAATTCGGGCCACTATACGAGCAGTACTTC
cdr3_aa: CASSQEFGPLYEQYF
d_call: -
j_call: TRBJ2-7
clone_size: -
v_call: TRBV4-3
cdr3_length: 15

cdr3_nt: TGTGCCAGCAGGCGAGGAGGTGCAGGGAGGTCGTACGAGCAGTACTTC
cdr3_aa: CASRRGGAGRSYEQYF
d_call: -
j_call: TRBJ2-7
clone_size: -
v_call: TRBV5-8
cdr3_length: 16

cdr3_nt: TGTGCCAGCACCTTCGGGGGTACTGAAGCTTTCTTT
cdr3_aa: CASTFGGTEAFF
d_call: -
j_call: TRBJ1-1
clone_size: -
v_call: TRBV7-8
cdr3_length: 12

cdr3_nt: TGTGCCAGCAGCGAACGGGGACAGGGATACACTGAAGCTTTCTTT
cdr3_aa: CASSERGQGYTEAFF
d_call: TRBD1
j_call: TRBJ1-1
clone_size: -
v_call: TRBV7-3
cdr3_length: 15

cdr3_nt: TGTGCCAGCAGCTTATCGGGGTCGGGGGCCTACAATGAGCAGTTCTTC
cdr3_aa: CASSLSGSGAYNEQFF
d_call: -
j_call: TRBJ2-1
clone_size: -
v_call: TRBV7-2
cdr3_length: 16

cdr3_nt: TGTGCCAGCAGCCAGACTCCCGGGACAGCCCTTGAGACCCAGTACTTC
cdr3_aa: CASSQTPGTALETQYF
d_call: TRBD1
j_call: TRBJ2-5
clone_size: -
v_call: TRBV9
cdr3_length: 16

cdr3_nt: TGTGCCAGCTCGCCCGAAGCCGGGGAGACCCAGTACTTC
cdr3_aa: CASSPEAGETQYF
d_call: -
j_call: TRBJ2-5
clone_size: -
v_call: TRBV18
cdr3_length: 13

cdr3_nt: TGTGCCAGCCCCTTTCGGCCCGCTGCGGGTTCCTACAATGAGCAGTTCTTC
cdr3_aa: CASPFRPAAGSYNEQFF
d_call: -
j_call: TRBJ2-1
clone_size: -
v_call: TRBV5-6
cdr3_length: 17

cdr3_nt: TGTGCCAGCAGCCTTTCCGGTAATAGCGGGAGGGCCTACGAGCAGTACTTC
cdr3_aa: CASSLSGNSGRAYEQYF
d_call: TRBD2
j_call: TRBJ2-7
clone_size: -
v_call: TRBV7-2
cdr3_length: 17